This T cell receptor beta chain was sequenced in a study of control samples from healthy donors and cancer patients. Assay: immunoSEQ multiplex PCR; the TCRdb copy retains only in-frame clones and omits some. The data contain 150,000 to 200,000 clones, around 92% of them singletons. In germline, CDR1 is MNHEY, CDR2 SVGAGI. The CDR3 is made up of 15 amino acids. V shed 2 bases and J shed 0 bases, with 8 bases lying between them. This TCR was recovered from a woman in her 30s in good health. This rearrangement joins TRBV6-5 to TRBJ1-3, with a weak D call TRBD1 (5 bases). Sequencing used blood. The DNA for the CDR3 is TGTGCCAGCAGTTACGGGGACGGCTCTGGAAACACCATATATTTT. Protein: CASSYGDGSGNTIYF.